Shown below are 6 T cell receptor beta chains from a single sample sequenced in a study of post-analysis software for immune sequencing data (dated by TCRdb to 2013 to 2016). On the study overall, not on this receptor specifically: Significantly higher frequencies in patients than in controls were found for roughly 5 TRBV segments, including TRBV5-6, TRBV5-1 and TRBV20-1.

These receptors have no identified antigens. The library was produced with PCR. The instrument was an Illumina HiSeq 2500. To reduce PCR and sequencing biases, unique molecular identifiers were built into the TCR beta cDNA libraries. TCRdb reprocessed the public reads (quality trimming at Q25 with fastp, clone calling with MiXCR) and kept in-frame beta chains. Rows with a matching CDR3 protein are joined into one entry that keeps the most common DNA and genes. Recorded for this sample are roughly 800,000 distinct CDR3 sequences; approximately 30% of them occurred a single time. Roughly 0.54% of the sample comes from the top ten. Sequencing input: blood. Receptor source: a girl between 5 and 17 years old with multiple sclerosis.

The gene calls are TRBV19 and TRBJ2-1; perhaps D is TRBD1 or TRBD2 (6 bases each). Germline V gene lookup returns CDR1 LNHDA and CDR2 SQIVND (reference sequence). V was shortened by 7 bases and J by 2 bases, with 12 bases between the two germline ends. This CDR3 is built from 14 residues. CDR3 in DNA: TGTGCCAGTACTGGTAGGGGGGCCTACAATGAGCAGTTCTTC. This sequence encodes CASTGRGAYNEQFF.

V is TRBV29-1 and J is TRBJ2-5, with TRBD1 matching 7 bases. V lost 7 bases to trimming and J lost 4 bases; unmatched junction nucleotides: 9. The CDR3 covers 13 residues. Germline V gene sequence: CDR1 SQVTM, CDR2 ANQGSEA. This chain's CDR3 is CSAGPTGAETQYF. The CDR3 DNA sequence: TGCAGCGCCGGGCCCACAGGGGCAGAGACCCAGTACTTC.

Here the CDR3 reads CASSVATGLGFYNEQFF. The CDR3 bases are TGTGCCAGCAGCGTAGCCACAGGGTTGGGATTTTACAATGAGCAGTTCTTC. The chain combines TRBV9 with TRBJ2-1; weak D call: TRBD1 (6 bases). CDR3 length: 17 amino acids. The germline V gene encodes CDR1 SGDLS and CDR2 YYNGEE. V lost 0 bases and J lost 4, with 17 bases in between. Using reference TRBV9 and TRBJ2-1 for the parts outside the CDR3, the full variable domain is DSGVTQTPKHLITATGQRVTLRCSPRSGDLSVYWYQQSLDQGLQFLIQYYNGEERAKGNILERFSAQQFPDLHSELNLSSLELGDSALYFCASSVATGLGFYNEQFFGPGTRLTVL.

In this sample, this clonotype turned up a few times. The chain recombines TRBV5-1 with TRBJ2-6, with no clear D. The CDR3 runs to 16 residues. The ends were cut back, 4 bases at V and 0 bases at J, with 11 bases in the middle. Germline V gene data show CDR1 as SGHRS and CDR2 as YFSETQ. CDR3 nucleotides: TGCGCCAGCAGCCAACTACAAGCCTCTGGGGCCAACGTCCTGACTTTC. Encoded protein: CASSQLQASGANVLTF.

This chain links TRBV20-1 with TRBJ1-2; D might be TRBD1 (5 bases). Germline V gives CDR1 DFQATT, CDR2 SNEGSKA (reference sequence). There are 16 residues in the CDR3. Between the trimmed V and J ends, which lost 4 bases and 3 bases, there was a span of 21 bases. The CDR3 DNA is TGCAGTGCTACCGGCCTAGGGGCAGGGTGGGACTATGGCTACACCTTC. Encoded protein: CSATGLGAGWDYGYTF.

In the case of this clonotype: A read error may explain this, as a much larger clone is one base away. The chain combines TRBV29-1 with TRBJ2-1, with D maybe TRBD2 (5 bases). V gave up 1 base and J gave up 9 bases, with 13 bases separating them. The length of the CDR3 is 13 residues. Germline V gives CDR1 SQVTM, CDR2 ANQGSEA. CDR3 amino acids: CSVEAPRAGEQFF. As DNA, the CDR3 is TGCAGCGTTGAAGCCCCGAGGGCGGGTGAGCAGTTCTTC.